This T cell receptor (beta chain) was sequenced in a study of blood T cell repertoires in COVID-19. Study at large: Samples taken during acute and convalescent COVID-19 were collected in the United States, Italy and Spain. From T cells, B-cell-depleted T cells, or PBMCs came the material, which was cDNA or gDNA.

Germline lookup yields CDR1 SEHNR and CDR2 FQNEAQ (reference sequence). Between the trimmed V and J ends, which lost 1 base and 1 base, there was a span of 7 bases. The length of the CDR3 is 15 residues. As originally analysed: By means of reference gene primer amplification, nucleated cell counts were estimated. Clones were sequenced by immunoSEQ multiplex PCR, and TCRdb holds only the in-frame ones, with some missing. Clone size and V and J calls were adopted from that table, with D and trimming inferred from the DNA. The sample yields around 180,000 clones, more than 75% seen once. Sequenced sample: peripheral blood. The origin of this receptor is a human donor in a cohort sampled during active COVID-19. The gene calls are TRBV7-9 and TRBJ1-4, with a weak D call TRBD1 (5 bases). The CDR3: CASSLEGLTNEKLFF. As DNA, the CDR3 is TGTGCCAGCAGCTTAGAGGGGTTAACTAATGAAAAACTGTTTTTT.